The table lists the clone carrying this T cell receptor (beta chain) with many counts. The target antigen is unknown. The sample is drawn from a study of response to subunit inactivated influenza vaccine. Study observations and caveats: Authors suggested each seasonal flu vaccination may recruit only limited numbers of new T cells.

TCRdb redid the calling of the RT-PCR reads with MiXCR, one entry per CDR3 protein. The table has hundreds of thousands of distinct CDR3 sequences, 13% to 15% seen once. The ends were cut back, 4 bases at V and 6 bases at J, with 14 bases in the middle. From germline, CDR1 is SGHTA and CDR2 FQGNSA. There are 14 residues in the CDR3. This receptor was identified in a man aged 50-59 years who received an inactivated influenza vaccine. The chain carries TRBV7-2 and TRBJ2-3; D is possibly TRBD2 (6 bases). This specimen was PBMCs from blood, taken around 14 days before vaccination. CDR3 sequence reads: CASSSRRAGDTQYF. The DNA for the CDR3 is TGTGCCAGCAGCTCAAGGAGGGCCGGGGATACGCAGTATTTT.